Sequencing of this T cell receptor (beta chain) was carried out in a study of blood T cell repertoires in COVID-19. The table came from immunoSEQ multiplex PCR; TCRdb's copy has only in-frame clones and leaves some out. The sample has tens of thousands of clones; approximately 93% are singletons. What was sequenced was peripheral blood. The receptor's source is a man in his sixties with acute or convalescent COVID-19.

Here the CDR3 reads CASSPPGLAGYYEQYF. The CDR3 region has the DNA TGTGCCAGCAGCCCACCGGGACTAGCGGGCTACTACGAGCAGTACTTC. The chain couples TRBV14 to TRBJ2-7; 12 bases align to TRBD2. The CDR3 runs to 16 residues. The V gene's germline CDR1 is SGHDN and CDR2 FVKESK. Germline trimming cut 4 bases from V and 3 bases from J; bases unmatched to any gene: 7. Drawing the rest from reference TRBV14 and TRBJ2-7, the complete variable domain is EAGVTQFPSHSVIEKGQTVTLRCDPISGHDNLYWYRRVMGKEIKFLLHFVKESKQDESGMPNNRFLAERTGGTYSTLKVQPAELEDSGVYFCASSPPGLAGYYEQYFGPGTRLTVT.